This record covers a single TCR beta chain. The protocol was immunoSEQ multiplex PCR, while the TCRdb copy is restricted to in-frame clones and leaves out a portion. The table has 50,000 to 75,000 clones, less than 85% seen once. In germline, CDR1 is KGHDR, CDR2 SFDVKD. With 9 bases clipped from V and 3 bases from J, the junction kept 6 bases outside the gene matches. This CDR3 has 14 amino acids. The sample belongs to a study of blood T cell repertoires in COVID-19. This TCR was sampled from a man between 60 and 75 years old with acute or convalescent COVID-19. V gene TRBV24-1 combines with J gene TRBJ1-5; TRBD1 aligns across 8 bases. Specimen: peripheral blood. The DNA of the CDR3 is TGTGCCACCGCCACAGGGGGAGACAATCAGCCCCAGCATTTT. Amino acid sequence: CATATGGDNQPQHF.